These 9 T cell receptor beta chains were sequenced from one sample in a study of CD8 T cells in ankylosing spondylitis. Each CDR3 protein is one row after TCRdb ran MiXCR on the 5' RACE reads. The sample shows about 240,000 distinct CDR3 sequences, more than 20% of them seen only once. The sample consisted of blood, either unsorted or a sorted T cell fraction (not recorded which). The receptors were gathered from a male donor with ankylosing spondylitis or in good health (not recorded which).

The V gene is TRBV29-1, the J gene TRBJ1-4, with D unresolved. The ends were cut back, 7 bases at V and 8 bases at J, with 14 bases in the middle. This CDR3 contains 12 residues. The germline CDR1 and CDR2 sequences are SQVTM and ANQGSEA. CDR3 DNA: TGCAGCGCCCTCGAGTTCGGGGAAAAACTGTTTTTT. Amino acids: CSALEFGEKLFF.

This clonotype was recorded a few times. The chain uses TRBV11-2 and TRBJ2-7; 7 nucleotides line up with TRBD1. V gave up 4 bases and J gave up 0 bases; unmatched junction bases: 6. There are 15 residues in the CDR3. Germline loops: CDR1 SGHAT, CDR2 FQNNGV. CDR3 in amino acids: CASSSLTGSSYEQYF. Written as DNA, the CDR3 is TGTGCCAGCAGCTCCCTGACAGGGAGCTCCTACGAGCAGTACTTC.

This clonotype was counted ten times or more. V and J are TRBV9 and TRBJ2-1; TRBD2 matches 9 bases. Trimming cost V 4 bases and J 4 bases; bases outside gene matches: 6. This CDR3 is 15 amino acids long. Per the germline V gene, CDR1 is SGDLS and CDR2 is YYNGEE. The CDR3 coding sequence is TGTGCCAGCAGCCCCCACAGCGGGGGGTACAATGAGCAGTTCTTC. This codes for CASSPHSGGYNEQFF.

This clonotype was counted at least ten times. The gene calls are TRBV29-1 and TRBJ2-7, with a weak D call TRBD2 (5 bases). The germline V gene has CDR1 SQVTM and CDR2 ANQGSEA. Trimming pared 3 bases from V and 1 base from J, leaving 7 bases between. This CDR3 contains 12 residues. The CDR3 is CSVDGDSYEQYF. The CDR3 coding sequence is TGCAGCGTTGACGGGGATTCCTACGAGCAGTACTTC.

V and J are TRBV6-1 and TRBJ2-5; TRBD1 might be the D (5 bases). Germline V CDR1 and CDR2: MNHNS, SASEGT. This CDR3 is built from 15 residues. V was trimmed by 8 bases and J by 2 bases, leaving 18 bases between them. The CDR3 bases are TGTGCCAGCTCCCCACGGTGGGCAGGGCAAGAGACCCAGTACTTC. Translation gives CASSPRWAGQETQYF.

The chain carries TRBV5-6 and TRBJ1-1; possible D gene TRBD1, 5 bases. This CDR3 has 15 residues. Germline loops: CDR1 SGHDT, CDR2 YYEEEE. V gave up 5 bases and J gave up 0 bases, with 14 bases separating them. The CDR3 loop is CASSPTTVLNTEAFF. CDR3 DNA: TGTGCCAGCAGTCCCACGACAGTATTGAACACTGAAGCTTTCTTT.

The chain is built from TRBV29-1 and TRBJ2-7, with D tentatively TRBD2 (6 bases). There are 10 residues in the CDR3. Germline assignment: CDR1 SQVTM and CDR2 ANQGSEA. The V end was cut by 7 bases, the J end by 6 bases, with 10 bases between. CDR3 protein: CSAWRGEQYF. As DNA, the CDR3 is TGCAGCGCTTGGCGGGGCGAGCAGTACTTC.

This clonotype was counted many times. The chain employs TRBV10-3 and TRBJ2-5, with TRBD2 as a possible D gene (6 bases). V gave up 11 bases and J gave up 4 bases, with 14 bases separating them. Germline lookup yields CDR1 ENHRY and CDR2 SYGVKD. The length of the CDR3 is 12 residues. Here the CDR3 reads CAPRGSAETQYF. The CDR3 DNA follows: TGTGCCCCGCGGGGTAGTGCAGAGACCCAGTACTTC.

This clonotype was found many times. This chain uses TRBV4-1 with TRBJ2-5; no definite D call. Trimming took off 0 bases at V and 5 bases at J, with 7 bases between the two ends. Germline V CDR1 and CDR2: MGHRA, YSYEKL. The CDR3 consists of 13 residues. The CDR3 is CASSQDGGETQYF. The CDR3 bases are TGCGCCAGCAGCCAAGACGGTGGGGAGACCCAGTACTTC.